These 29 T cell receptor beta chains were sequenced from one sample in a study of cytomegalovirus exposure and HLA in healthy donors. Use of 60 Vbeta and 13 Jbeta primers characterized the PCR. The method was immunoSEQ multiplex PCR; TCRdb's version includes in-frame clones alone and lacks a portion of them. The sample lists about 160,000 clones, 70% to 80% occurring once. Material for sequencing was PBMCs. These receptors were obtained from a man between 18 and 29 years old in good health and CMV-seropositive.

The chain is built from TRBV18 and TRBJ2-5, with D perhaps matching TRBD2 (6 bases). The CDR3 is made up of 15 amino acids. Germline CDR1 is KGHSH and CDR2 is LQKENI. Trimming removed 5 bases at V and 1 base at J, with 14 bases between. The CDR3 nucleotides read TGTGCCAGCTCATCAACGGCCGGGGGCCAAGAGACCCAGTACTTC. The encoded protein is CASSSTAGGQETQYF.

The rearrangement links TRBV7-9 to TRBJ2-7; 11 nucleotides match TRBD1. The CDR3 has 16 residues. Unmatched junction bases numbered 11, after V lost 5 bases and J lost 5 bases. Looked up from germline, CDR1 is SEHNR and CDR2 is FQNEAQ (reference sequence). The CDR3 region is CASSPQWDRGYHEQYF. CDR3 in DNA: TGTGCCAGCAGCCCTCAATGGGACAGGGGGTACCACGAGCAGTACTTC.

This clone has just one count. The chain has TRBV28 and TRBJ1-2, with 10 bases aligning to TRBD1. Trimming at V came to 1 base and at J to 4 bases, leaving 6 bases not matched to a gene. The CDR3 covers 16 residues. The germline CDR1 and CDR2 sequences are MDHEN and SYDVKM. The DNA for the CDR3 is TGTGCCAGCAGTTTATTACCCGGACAGGGGGGCTATGGCTACACCTTC. Its translation: CASSLLPGQGGYGYTF.

The CDR3 sequence: CASSPRAEQGAGETQYF. The CDR3 coding sequence is TGTGCCAGCAGCCCTCGAGCGGAACAGGGGGCGGGGGAGACCCAGTACTTC. The V call is TRBV7-9, the J call TRBJ2-5, with 9 bases matching TRBD1. The trim removed 5 bases at V and 5 bases at J, leaving 15 bases unmatched. This CDR3 has 17 amino acids. Per the germline V gene, CDR1 is SEHNR and CDR2 is FQNEAQ (reference sequence).

This chain joins TRBV10-3 and TRBJ2-1; TRBD2 might be the D (7 bases). V lost 9 bases to trimming and J lost 8 bases, with 23 bases between them. The germline gives CDR1 ENHRY, CDR2 SYGVKD. This CDR3 has 15 amino acids. The CDR3 region has the DNA TGTGCCATTCAGGGGCGGGGGACTGTCGTGGATGAGCAGTTCTTC. Residues: CAIQGRGTVVDEQFF.

The table lists this clone with a few counts. V is TRBV30 and J is TRBJ1-1, with D perhaps TRBD1 (6 bases). CDR1 and CDR2 from the germline V gene are GTSNPN and SVGIG (reference sequence). The germline V and J ends were trimmed by 5 bases and 1 base, with 11 bases remaining between them. The CDR3 consists of 13 residues. The chain's CDR3 is CAWFTGRNTEAFF. DNA of the CDR3: TGTGCCTGGTTTACAGGGAGGAACACTGAAGCTTTCTTT.

V usage is TRBV28 and J usage is TRBJ1-1; D perhaps matches TRBD1 (5 bases). Trimming took 11 bases from V and 1 from J, leaving 17 bases between them. Germline-derived CDR1 and CDR2 are MDHEN and SYDVKM. The CDR3 loop spans 14 amino acids. The CDR3 DNA sequence: TGTGCCGCAGCCCGTCAGGGATGGAACACTGAAGCTTTCTTT. This gives the protein CAAARQGWNTEAFF.

The chain couples TRBV7-9 to TRBJ2-7; TRBD2 might be the D (6 bases). Deletions cut 3 bases from V and 3 bases from J, with 12 bases between. Germline assignment: CDR1 SEHNR and CDR2 FQNEAQ (reference sequence). This CDR3 has 14 amino acids. The DNA for the CDR3 is TGTGCCAGCAGCTTTAGGACTAATGTCTACGAGCAGTACTTC. This gives the protein CASSFRTNVYEQYF.

The chain carries TRBV11-2 and TRBJ1-1, with TRBD1 matching 7 bases. Germline CDR1 SGHAT, CDR2 FQNNGV. V shed 6 bases, J shed 4 bases, and the junction held 2 bases outside the gene matches. This CDR3 is built from 12 residues. The CDR3 is CASSQGGTEAFF. CDR3 DNA sequence: TGTGCCAGCAGTCAGGGGGGCACTGAAGCTTTCTTT.

This chain uses TRBV6-5 with TRBJ1-1; possible D gene TRBD1, 6 bases. Trimming shortened V by 6 bases and J by 1 base, and 12 bases separated the two germline ends. CDR1 is MNHEY, CDR2 SVGAGI, per germline. There are 14 residues in the CDR3. The DNA for the CDR3 is TGTGCCAGCAGACTACAGGGAAAGAACACTGAAGCTTTCTTT. Translating it yields CASRLQGKNTEAFF.

About this clone: Other DNA sequences in the same sample also yield this CDR3. This chain links TRBV4-2 with TRBJ1-1; 9 bases fit TRBD1. The CDR3 runs 16 residues. V lost 6 bases to trimming and J lost 0 bases; unmatched junction nucleotides: 8. CDR1 LGHNA and CDR2 YNFKEQ come from the germline V gene. The CDR3 nucleotides are TGTGCCAGCAGTCGACAGGGGGAGGTCATGAACACTGAAGCTTTCTTT. Its translation: CASSRQGEVMNTEAFF.

CDR3 sequence: CASSPEGNRGESSYEQYF. The CDR3 region has the DNA TGCGCCAGCAGCCCGGAAGGAAATCGGGGGGAGAGCTCCTACGAGCAGTACTTC. The chain recombines TRBV4-1 with TRBJ2-7; 7 nucleotides line up with TRBD2. This CDR3 spans 18 amino acids. From germline, CDR1 is MGHRA and CDR2 YSYEKL. The ends lost 4 bases at V and 0 bases at J; junction bases unmatched: 15.

This clone has only one observation. This rearrangement joins TRBV4-2 to TRBJ1-2; 9 bases align to TRBD1. CDR1 is LGHNA, CDR2 YNFKEQ, per germline. The CDR3 runs 16 residues. V lost 1 base and J lost 9; bases outside the gene matches: 12. The CDR3 spells CASSQGPGQGLGSYTF. The CDR3 nucleotides are TGTGCCAGCAGCCAAGGGCCGGGACAGGGTCTGGGGAGCTACACCTTC.

A single count supports this clone. The rearrangement uses TRBV25-1 and TRBJ1-2; D is perhaps TRBD1 (5 bases). The V gene lost 5 bases and the J gene lost 6 bases, with 16 bases spanning the gap. The CDR3 contains 14 residues. In germline, CDR1 is MGHDK, CDR2 SYGVNS. The CDR3 here is CASSTSSGGNGYTF. As DNA, the CDR3 is TGTGCCAGCAGTACTTCAAGCGGGGGAAATGGCTACACCTTC.

The chain recombines TRBV4-1 with TRBJ2-7; 8 nucleotides match TRBD1. The germline CDR1 and CDR2 sequences are MGHRA and YSYEKL. CDR3 length: 16 residues. J was trimmed by 6 bases and V by 0 bases; bases with no gene match: 10. CDR3 bases: TGCGCCAGCAGCCAAGAGGGCGGGACAGGTAATCTCGAGCAGTACTTC. Amino acid sequence: CASSQEGGTGNLEQYF.

J is TRBJ2-3 and V is TRBV7-8, with D maybe TRBD2 (6 bases). The CDR3 is 14 residues long. With 5 bases removed from V and 6 bases from J, the gap between germline ends came to 15 bases. Per germline, CDR1 SGHVS and CDR2 FQNEAQ. The CDR3 DNA is TGTGCCAGCAGCCTAGGGGCGGGGTTGGATACGCAGTATTTT. Translation: CASSLGAGLDTQYF.

A remark on this clone: The conserved closing phenylalanine or tryptophan is absent in this CDR3, likely reflecting a read error. The chain recombines TRBV19 with TRBJ1-6, with D uncertain. The germline V gene encodes CDR1 LNHDA and CDR2 SQIVND (reference sequence). The CDR3 loop spans 12 amino acids. V lost 7 bases and J lost 9, with 10 bases in between. This CDR3 is CASKSGSSPLHL. The CDR3 region has the DNA TGTGCCAGTAAGTCGGGGTCTTCACCCCTCCACCTT.

This clone appeared a single time. V and J are TRBV27 and TRBJ1-2; a possible D gene is TRBD1 (6 bases). Germline V gene data show CDR1 as MNHEY and CDR2 as SMNVEV (reference sequence). The CDR3 is 14 amino acids. V was cut by 5 bases and J by 8 bases, with 18 bases left in between. The CDR3 DNA is TGTGCCAGCAGTACTAAACAGGGTTCTGGGGGCTACACCTTC. This encodes CASSTKQGSGGYTF.

The chain recombines TRBV5-4 with TRBJ1-1; 11 bases line up with TRBD1. The CDR3 has 14 residues. Per the germline V gene, CDR1 is SGHNT and CDR2 is YYREEE (reference sequence). Trimming cost V 2 bases and J 4 bases; bases outside gene matches: 1. The CDR3 spells CASSLGTGGTEAFF. The CDR3 region has the DNA TGTGCCAGCAGCTTAGGGACAGGGGGCACTGAAGCTTTCTTT.

A remark on this clone: Different DNA sequences within this sample yield the same CDR3. The chain links TRBV19 to TRBJ1-1, with TRBD1 as a possible D gene (6 bases). Trimming took off 3 bases at V and 1 base at J, with 9 bases between the two ends. The CDR3 length is 14 residues. Germline CDR1 and CDR2: LNHDA and SQIVND (reference sequence). The CDR3 DNA reads as TGTGCCAGTAGTATCAGGGGACAGAACACTGAAGCTTTCTTT. Protein product: CASSIRGQNTEAFF.

The chain couples TRBV7-2 to TRBJ1-2; a weak D match, TRBD1 (5 bases). V was trimmed by 0 bases and J by 8 bases, leaving 10 bases between them. CDR3 length: 13 residues. The V gene's germline CDR1 is SGHTA and CDR2 FQGNSA. CDR3 nucleotide sequence: TGTGCCAGCAGCTTAGCAGGGGTGGGCGGCTACACCTTC. Protein sequence: CASSLAGVGGYTF. Using reference TRBV7-2 and TRBJ1-2 for the parts outside the CDR3, the full variable domain is GAGVSQSPSNKVTEKGKDVELRCDPISGHTALYWYRQSLGQGLEFLIYFQGNSAPDKSGLPSDRFSAERTGGSVSTLTIQRTQQEDSAVYLCASSLAGVGGYTFGSGTRLTVV.

This chain connects TRBV7-9 to TRBJ1-2, with 7 bases fitting TRBD1. With 2 bases clipped from V and 1 base from J, the junction kept 7 bases outside the gene matches. Looked up from germline, CDR1 is SEHNR and CDR2 is FQNEAQ (reference sequence). CDR3 size: 16 residues. The CDR3 sequence: CASSLFDRAFNYGYTF. DNA of the CDR3: TGTGCCAGCAGCTTATTCGACAGGGCCTTTAACTATGGCTACACCTTC.

This rearrangement joins TRBV5-6 to TRBJ2-5, with D perhaps matching TRBD2 (6 bases). V lost 7 bases to trimming and J lost 4 bases, with 17 bases between them. Germline loops: CDR1 SGHDT, CDR2 YYEEEE. This CDR3 has 14 amino acids. The CDR3 region is CASEIGGRRETQYF. Written as DNA, the CDR3 is TGTGCCAGCGAAATTGGAGGGAGAAGAGAGACCCAGTACTTC.

The chain combines TRBV23-1 with TRBJ2-4, with D perhaps TRBD2 (5 bases). TRBV23-1 is classed as an ORF, of uncertain function. The CDR3 runs 16 residues. V lost 0 bases to trimming and J lost 9 bases, with 18 bases between them. CDR3 DNA sequence: TGCGCCAGCAGTCAATCACGGACTCTTGCGCGGCCCATTCAGTACTTC. As protein: CASSQSRTLARPIQYF.

V usage is TRBV2 and J usage is TRBJ2-6; D possibly corresponds to TRBD1 (5 bases). Deletions cut 6 bases from V and 0 bases from J, with 9 bases between. The CDR3 is made up of 15 amino acids. Germline V gives CDR1 SNHLY, CDR2 FYNNEI. DNA for the CDR3: TGTGCCAGCAGGGGGCACGGCTCTGGGGCCAACGTCCTGACTTTC. Translation gives CASRGHGSGANVLTF.

V is TRBV7-3 and J is TRBJ2-3; 7 bases match TRBD1. V dropped 2 bases and J dropped 4; count of bases not matched to a gene: 6. Germline assignment: CDR1 SGHTA and CDR2 FQGTGA. The CDR3 covers 15 residues. The CDR3 protein is CASSLGTGVADTQYF. The CDR3 DNA reads TGTGCCAGCAGCTTAGGTACAGGGGTAGCAGATACGCAGTATTTT.

CDR3 DNA sequence: TGTGCCACCAGCAGTGACGGGACTAGGACGTCCTACGAGCAGTACTTC. This translates into CATSSDGTRTSYEQYF. The chain couples TRBV15 to TRBJ2-7; TRBD2 aligns across 8 bases. The V and J ends lost 3 bases and 1 base, in that order; junction bases with no gene match: 8. This CDR3 comprises 16 residues. Germline CDR1 is LNHNV and CDR2 is YYDKDF (reference sequence).

This chain connects TRBV30 to TRBJ1-4; TRBD1 is a possible D gene (6 bases). V dropped 2 bases and J dropped 6 bases, with 7 bases sitting between them. The CDR3 spans 12 residues. CDR1 GTSNPN and CDR2 SVGIG come from the germline V gene (reference sequence). CDR3 residues: CAWSRTDEKLFF. In nucleotides, the CDR3 is TGTGCCTGGAGTAGGACAGATGAAAAACTGTTTTTT.

This rearrangement joins TRBV10-2 to TRBJ1-5; D is perhaps TRBD1 (5 bases). The CDR3 runs to 14 residues. Trimming took 4 bases from V and 0 from J, leaving 7 bases between them. Per germline, CDR1 WSHSY and CDR2 SAAADI. As DNA, the CDR3 is TGCGCCAGCAGTGGACAGTATAGCAATCAGCCCCAGCATTTT. It specifies CASSGQYSNQPQHF.